These 2 T cell receptor beta chains share one sample of origin, sequenced in a study of shared clonotypes between healthy human individuals. Clones were read by immunoSEQ multiplex PCR, and TCRdb kept only the in-frame ones, dropping some. Counted here are more than 2 million clones, around 96% occurring once; the ten biggest clones make up 1% to 1.3%. Terminally differentiated effector memory CD45RA+ cells were excluded by CCR7 positive selection of CD45RO-negative cells. Sequencing input: naive CD8+ T cells sorted from blood. Receptor source: a man aged 18 to 29 in good health.

The chain's CDR3 is CASSLELSEQYF. As DNA, the CDR3 is TGTGCCAGCAGCTTGGAGTTGTCAGAGCAGTACTTC. The chain carries TRBV5-6 and TRBJ2-7; D is unclear. The CDR3 is 12 amino acids. V dropped 0 bases and J dropped 7 bases, with 8 bases sitting between them. Germline values: CDR1 SGHDT, CDR2 YYEEEE.

This clone showed up just once. Other DNA sequences in the sample encode the same CDR3. V gene TRBV6-4 combines with J gene TRBJ2-6; D remains unclear. The CDR3 has 14 amino acids. Between the trimmed V and J ends, which lost 3 bases and 1 base, there was a span of 4 bases. Germline lookup yields CDR1 MRHNA and CDR2 SNTAGT. As DNA, the CDR3 is TGTGCCAGCAGTGAGGGGTCTGGGGCCAACGTCCTGACTTTC. This sequence encodes CASSEGSGANVLTF.